This is a list of T cell receptor beta chains from one sample in a study of TIL therapy for anti-PD-1-resistant metastatic lung cancer. Profiled with immunoSEQ multiplex PCR; TCRdb holds only in-frame clones, not every one. The data contain approximately 47,000 clones, roughly 85% of them singletons. This specimen was blood, taken at baseline. These receptors originate from a person aged 25 to 85 with non-small cell lung cancer. The CDR3 runs from the conserved cysteine through the conserved F or W. The D gene is left open where the match is weak. Part of the rows lack a size; the others show once, few, many or a class for expanded clones.

cdr3_aa | cdr3_nt | v_call | clone_size | j_call | d_call
CASSVGGGATDTQYF | TGTGCCAGCAGCGTTGGCGGGGGGGCGACAGATACGCAGTATTTT | TRBV9 | NA | TRBJ2-3 | TRBD2
CASSLAGGHLNEQFF | TGTGCCAGCAGCCTAGCGGGGGGCCACCTCAATGAGCAGTTCTTC | TRBV6-2/TRBV6-3 | NA | TRBJ2-1 | TRBD2
CASSRDSSSPLHF | TGTGCCAGCAGCCGGGACTCAAGTTCACCCCTCCACTTT | TRBV2 | few | TRBJ1-6 | NA
CASSQEKGGLAQETQYF | TGCGCCAGCAGCCAAGAAAAAGGGGGCCTAGCCCAAGAGACCCAGTACTTC | TRBV4-1 | NA | TRBJ2-5 | TRBD1
CASSRQDLEAFF | TGTGCCAGCAGCCGACAGGACCTTGAAGCTTTCTTT | TRBV7-9 | NA | TRBJ1-1 | NA
CASSFGDSGANVLTF | TGTGCCAGCAGCTTCGGGGACTCTGGGGCCAACGTCCTGACTTTC | TRBV7-9 | NA | TRBJ2-6 | NA
CAWSVHLKGISGNTIYF | TGTGCCTGGAGTGTACATTTAAAGGGGATATCTGGAAACACCATATATTTT | TRBV30 | NA | TRBJ1-3 | NA
CASSFTGGDTEAFF | TGTGCCAGCAGCTTCACAGGGGGAGACACTGAAGCTTTCTTT | TRBV7-2 | NA | TRBJ1-1 | TRBD1
CASTTGRGVEPQHF | TGTGCCAGTACCACAGGGCGGGGTGTGGAGCCCCAGCATTTT | TRBV19 | few | TRBJ1-5 | NA
CASSFFPGQGGSREFF | TGTGCCAGCAGTTTTTTCCCGGGACAGGGGGGTAGTAGGGAGTTCTTC | TRBV6-6 | NA | TRBJ2-1 | TRBD1
CASSLGLRESSYNEQFF | TGTGCCAGCAGCTTAGGCCTCAGGGAGAGCTCCTACAATGAGCAGTTCTTC | TRBV7-9 | NA | TRBJ2-1 | NA
CATSDLNRGLGLSGELFF | TGTGCCACCAGTGATTTGAACAGGGGGCTTGGTTTGTCCGGGGAGCTGTTTTTT | TRBV24-1 | once | TRBJ2-2 | TRBD1
CASSPYNHQETQYF | TGTGCCAGCAGCCCTTACAATCACCAAGAGACCCAGTACTTC | TRBV7-2 | NA | TRBJ2-5 | NA